Here is one TCR beta chain with its context. Its antigen specificity is not known. Base qualities are not at hand, and no much larger clone is one base apart. Hyperthyroidism patients were aged 18 to 65 years and newly diagnosed, with disease duration of less than 2 months. Any patient with an uncontrolled infection, another autoimmune disease, pregnancy or lactation was excluded. Clinical symptoms, serum thyroxine and TRAb, thyroid ultrasound, and orbital computed tomography formed the basis for the diagnoses. Blood from progressor patients was drawn when they were first diagnosed with hyperthyroidism, before any ophthalmopathy symptoms appeared. PBMCs were isolated from approximately 10 ml of fresh peripheral blood by Ficoll-Paque density gradient centrifugation. Progressor patients were first diagnosed with Graves' hyperthyroidism and then developed ophthalmopathy during follow-up. Total RNA was extracted with Trizol reagent, and quality was checked on an Agilent 2100 Bioanalyzer.

The data stem from a study of T cells in Graves' hyperthyroidism and ophthalmopathy (dated by TCRdb to the late 2010s). Regarding the complete study: Peripheral blood samples were taken at the time of initial diagnosis, prior to any treatment. To identify distinguishing TCR V-J signatures, a discovery cohort of 90 to 100 patients was used, comprising 40 to 45 with Graves' ophthalmopathy and approximately 57 with stable Graves' hyperthyroidism. In addition, the study compared T-cell repertoires in thyroid tissue and in blood from five or six Graves' hyperthyroidism patients. Prospective prediction of ophthalmopathy was tested in an independent validation cohort of 18 to 20 hyperthyroidism patients and 15 to 17 patients who later progressed to ophthalmopathy. Following sampling, methimazole starting at 30 mg daily was given to hyperthyroidism patients, and high-dose intravenous methylprednisolone was given to ophthalmopathy patients. The approximately 100 discovery patients were divided at random into training and test sets in a 7:3 ratio. The paper describes TCR Vbeta CDR3 sequencing of about 140 peripheral blood samples, made up of fewer than 50 ophthalmopathy patients, over 70 hyperthyroidism patients and about 17 progressor patients. Overall results and qualifications from the work: No statistical method was used to set the sample size in advance, and investigators knew the group allocation. Ophthalmopathy was separated from stable hyperthyroidism by a 13 V-J signature model, with roughly 88% sensitivity and just over 81% specificity obtained in cross-validation and 80%/75% obtained in testing. In validation, the model predicted progression to ophthalmopathy a median of roughly 6.5 months before onset, with about 67% sensitivity and roughly 73% specificity. Blood samples also contained most of the expanded thyroid clonotypes (frequency above 0.001), which suggests that blood repertoires may reflect thyroid immune responses.

Taken from the germline V gene, the CDR1 and CDR2 loops are MNHEY and SVGEGT. V and J lose 3 bases and 1 base, and a span of 12 bases separates them. CDR3 length: 15 amino acids, cysteine to phenylalanine. The DNA shown is the 45-base CDR3, in frame from base 1. The TCR beta CDR3 regions were amplified from RNA transcripts. The first round of RT-PCR for the TCR CDR3 was performed with the HTBI primer set and the Qiagen OneStep RT-PCR kit. Libraries were constructed in a second round of multiplex PCR, after which size selection and purification were carried out. The libraries were sequenced on an Illumina HiSeq2000 using paired-end 100 bp reads. The authors' analysis ran thus. SOAPnuke was used to process the raw data, removing reads that contained adapters or uncalled bases, had a mean Phred below 15, or lacked an exact match to the constant primer or identifier. High-quality paired reads were merged with COPE v1.2.5, and unique nucleotide sequences were defined as clonotypes. Clonotypes were aligned to IMGT TRBV, TRBD and TRBJ reference segments using MiTCR v1.1. Analysis was restricted to V-J combinations with a frequency above 0.0001, which covered roughly 99% of repertoires. A TCS score was defined as the ratio between F50 (clonal expansion) and ExV (chaos), using BLOSUM62-based TCRdist between CDR3 peptides within each V-J. Welch's t-statistics and random forest reduced 500 to 550 V-J features to 13, which were used in a naive Bayes classifier (R e1071). TCRdb trimmed the raw reads at Q25, called clones with MiXCR and kept productive beta chains. A single entry per CDR3 protein holds the most common genes and DNA from its merged rows. The V and J calls and clone size come from TCRdb's table, not from the authors' own analysis. The sample yields 650,000 to 850,000 distinct CDR3 sequences; approximately 18% were counted once. Jointly, the top ten make up 16% of the sample.

In this chain, TRBV6-2 or TRBV6-3 is recombined with TRBJ2-5; the D gene lacks a confident call. This clonotype originated in a woman between 50 and 59 years old with Graves' hyperthyroidism that later progressed to Graves' ophthalmopathy. Source material: blood. The CDR3 has the sequence CASSYEGRPQETQYF. The bases read TGTGCCAGCAGTTATGAAGGTCGCCCCCAAGAGACCCAGTACTTC.